The rows below give T cell receptor beta chains drawn from one sample of a study of T cell responses to AZD1222 COVID-19 vaccine. Sequenced by immunoSEQ multiplex PCR; TCRdb stores in-frame clones only, minus some. The sample includes about 180,000 clones, around nine tenths of them seen just once. Sequenced here: peripheral blood, sampled 28 days after the second AZD1222 dose. The receptors here all came from an adult who received the AZD1222 COVID-19 vaccine. Both conserved end residues are part of each CDR3. The D gene is left open where the match is weak. Not all rows give a size; the values are once, few, many and, for expanded clones, a class.

NA | TRBJ2-5 | once | TRBV3-1/TRBV3-2 | TGTGCCAGCAGCCAAGATGGAGGGGCAGCGACCCAGTACTTC | CASSQDGGAATQYF
TRBD1 | TRBJ1-3 | NA | TRBV6-2/TRBV6-3 | TGTGCCAGCAGTCCCTCAGGGGGACCCGGAAACACCATATATTTT | CASSPSGGPGNTIYF
TRBD1 | TRBJ2-1 | NA | TRBV7-2 | TGTGCCAGCAGCCTACACCCCGGGACAGGGGCTAACAATGAGCAGTTCTTC | CASSLHPGTGANNEQFF
NA | TRBJ1-5 | NA | TRBV12-3/TRBV12-4 | TGTGCCAGCAGTACAGGGAATCAGCCCCAGCATTTT | CASSTGNQPQHF
NA | TRBJ1-5 | NA | TRBV19 | TGTGCCAGTAGTATCAGGAGCGGGGGAGACAGCAATCAGCCCCAGCATTTT | CASSIRSGGDSNQPQHF
TRBD1 | TRBJ2-5 | NA | TRBV30 | TGTGCCTGGAGTGTATCCATAGGACAGGGGGAGGAGACCCAGTACTTC | CAWSVSIGQGEETQYF
NA | TRBJ1-5 | NA | TRBV11-2 | TGTGCCAGCAGCTTAGGTGGGGGGTATCAGCCCCAGCATTTT | CASSLGGGYQPQHF
NA | TRBJ1-5 | NA | TRBV30 | TGTGCCTGGAGTGGGCTAACGTCTGGCAATCAGCCCCAGCATTTT | CAWSGLTSGNQPQHF
TRBD1 | TRBJ2-3 | NA | TRBV9 | TGTGCCAGCAGCGTAGCGGACAGGGGGCTCCCCACAGATACGCAGTATTTT | CASSVADRGLPTDTQYF
NA | TRBJ2-1 | NA | TRBV6-5 | TGTGCCAGCAGCGACCACAATGAGCAGTTCTTC | CASSDHNEQFF
NA | TRBJ2-7 | NA | TRBV7-8 | TGTGCCAGCAGCCTGGGTACAGCGCCCGTCGAGCAGTACTTC | CASSLGTAPVEQYF
NA | TRBJ1-4 | few | TRBV7-9 | TGTGCCAGCAGCTTGCGACAGGCAACTAATGAAAAACTGTTTTTT | CASSLRQATNEKLFF
NA | TRBJ2-5 | NA | TRBV9 | TGTGCCAGCAGCCTCAGGGACGAAGAGACCCAGTACTTC | CASSLRDEETQYF
TRBD1 | TRBJ1-1 | NA | TRBV4-2 | TGTGCCAGCAGCCAACCAAACCCAGGGGGCACTGAAGCTTTCTTT | CASSQPNPGGTEAFF
NA | TRBJ1-2 | NA | TRBV29-1 | TGCAGCCTGGGGACGGGGGGGGATTATGGCTACACCTTC | CSLGTGGDYGYTF
NA | TRBJ1-5 | NA | TRBV19 | TGTGCCAGTAGTGGTAGTTTTAGCAATCAGCCCCAGCATTTT | CASSGSFSNQPQHF
TRBD1 | TRBJ1-2 | NA | TRBV4-2 | TGTGCCAGCAGCCAAGACGTCCGGGACAGCCACTATGGCTACACCTTC | CASSQDVRDSHYGYTF
TRBD1 | TRBJ1-2 | NA | TRBV9 | TGTGCCAGCAGCGTAGGGGGACAGGGTGTTGGCTACACCTTC | CASSVGGQGVGYTF
NA | TRBJ2-2 | NA | TRBV3-1/TRBV3-2 | TGTGCCAGCAGCCATAGATCCGGGGAGCTGTTTTTT | CASSHRSGELFF
TRBD2 | TRBJ2-2 | NA | TRBV9 | TGTGCCAGCAGCGTGGCTAGCGGCACCGGGGAGCTGTTTTTT | CASSVASGTGELFF
NA | TRBJ1-4 | NA | TRBV5-1 | TGCGCCAGCAGCTTGTCAGGGCAAAATGAAAAACTGTTTTTT | CASSLSGQNEKLFF
TRBD1 | TRBJ2-7 | NA | TRBV18 | TGTGCCAGCTCACCACCTCTGGGCCGACAGGGGAGCTCCTACGAGCAGTACTTC | CASSPPLGRQGSSYEQYF
TRBD1 | TRBJ1-6 | NA | TRBV5-1 | TGCGCCAGCAGCTTGGATTACCGACAGGGGAGCTCCTATAATTCACCCCTCCACTTT | CASSLDYRQGSSYNSPLHF
NA | TRBJ2-7 | NA | TRBV14 | TGTGCCAGCAGCCCACACCGGGACTCCTTTAACGAGCAGTACTTC | CASSPHRDSFNEQYF
NA | TRBJ1-5 | NA | TRBV19 | TGTGCCGCGAGGGGTGGCAATCAGCCCCAGCATTTT | CAARGGNQPQHF
NA | TRBJ1-1 | NA | TRBV30 | TGTGCCTGGAAGGGTCGGGGGGGTACTGAAGCTTTCTTT | CAWKGRGGTEAFF
NA | TRBJ1-4 | once | TRBV5-1 | TGCGCCAGCAGCCTTCAACCGGCCGATGAAAAACTGTTTTTT | CASSLQPADEKLFF
NA | TRBJ1-1 | NA | TRBV5-1 | TGCGCCAGCAGCTTAATCGGGGGGATAAACACTGAAGCTTTCTTT | CASSLIGGINTEAFF
NA | TRBJ2-7 | NA | TRBV27 | TGTGCCAGCAGTTCCCATGGAGGGGCCTACGAGCAGTACTTC | CASSSHGGAYEQYF
NA | TRBJ2-3 | once | TRBV24-1 | TGTGCCACCAGTGCGGCAGGTAGCACAGATACGCAGTATTTT | CATSAAGSTDTQYF
NA | TRBJ2-6 | NA | TRBV5-1 | TGCGCCAGCAGCTTGGTTCAGGCTGGGGCCAACGTCCTGACTTTC | CASSLVQAGANVLTF
TRBD1 | TRBJ1-1 | NA | TRBV7-9 | TGTGCCAGCAGCTTAGGACAGGGGGGTATAGGGACTGAAGCTTTCTTT | CASSLGQGGIGTEAFF
NA | TRBJ2-5 | few | TRBV5-6 | TGTGCCAGCAGCCTCACGAGGGGGTTTGTCGAGACCCAGTACTTC | CASSLTRGFVETQYF
NA | TRBJ1-5 | NA | TRBV6-5 | TGTGCCAGCGGCGGACATCAATTTCAGCCCCAGCATTTT | CASGGHQFQPQHF
NA | TRBJ1-2 | NA | TRBV19 | TGTGCCAGTAGTATTCGGCCCCTGGGAGGGGAATATGGCTACACCTTC | CASSIRPLGGEYGYTF
TRBD2 | TRBJ2-3 | NA | TRBV15 | TGTGCCACCAGCCCACCCCCGGTGCTAGCGGGGGCAGATACGCAGTATTTT | CATSPPPVLAGADTQYF
NA | TRBJ1-2 | once | TRBV7-9 | TGTGCCAGCAGTAATCCGGTCGACAAAACCAAATATGGCTACACCTTC | CASSNPVDKTKYGYTF
NA | TRBJ2-5 | NA | TRBV11-3 | TGTGCCAGCAGCCGGCTTGGGGGGGAGACCCAGTACTTC | CASSRLGGETQYF
NA | TRBJ1-2 | NA | TRBV28 | TGTGCCAGCAGCTTACTAGAGACGGGACGGTTCCCCTATGGCTACACCTTC | CASSLLETGRFPYGYTF
TRBD1 | TRBJ1-2 | NA | TRBV28 | TGTGCCAGCAGTTTATCATCAGGGGGCGCTCACTATGGCTACACCTTC | CASSLSSGGAHYGYTF
NA | TRBJ2-5 | NA | TRBV7-2 | TGTGCCAGCAGCTTAGGCAGGGGGGGAGAGACCCAGTACTTC | CASSLGRGGETQYF
TRBD1 | TRBJ2-7 | NA | TRBV5-1 | TGCGCCAGCAGCGGAGGGACAGGGGAGATACACGAGCAGTACTTC | CASSGGTGEIHEQYF
TRBD2 | TRBJ2-7 | NA | TRBV10-3 | TGTGCCATCAGTTCGGCCAGCGGGGGTTACCGGGCCCCCTACGAGCAGTACTTC | CAISSASGGYRAPYEQYF
TRBD1 | TRBJ1-2 | NA | TRBV18 | TGTGCCAGCTCACCGCCCGGGACAGGGATTTATGGCTACACCTTC | CASSPPGTGIYGYTF
TRBD1 | TRBJ2-3 | NA | TRBV27 | TGTGCCAGCAGTTCGCCGGGACAGAGACTCACAGATACGCAGTATTTT | CASSSPGQRLTDTQYF
NA | TRBJ2-5 | few | TRBV11-2 | TGTGCCAGCAGCTCGAAAGAGACCCAGTACTTC | CASSSKETQYF
TRBD1 | TRBJ1-4 | NA | TRBV3-1/TRBV3-2 | TGTGCCAGCAGCCACGGACAGGGTGGGGTTCTTCGAGAAAAACTGTTTTTT | CASSHGQGGVLREKLFF
TRBD1 | TRBJ2-5 | NA | TRBV7-9 | TGTGCCAGCAGCTTGAGACAGGGGACGGCCCAGTACTTC | CASSLRQGTAQYF
NA | TRBJ2-7 | NA | TRBV12-3/TRBV12-4 | TGTGCCAGCAGCCTGGTGAGCTACGAGCAGTACTTC | CASSLVSYEQYF
NA | TRBJ1-5 | NA | TRBV19 | TGTGCCAGTAGTCCAGGGTACCGCCAGCCCCAGCATTTT | CASSPGYRQPQHF
TRBD1 | TRBJ2-7 | NA | TRBV6-5 | TGTGCCAGCAGTCGCGGACAGGGGGGCTACGAGCAGTACTTC | CASSRGQGGYEQYF
TRBD1 | TRBJ2-7 | NA | TRBV28 | TGTGCCAGCAGGGAACCGGGACAGGGGTACTACGAGCAGTACTTC | CASREPGQGYYEQYF
NA | TRBJ1-2 | NA | TRBV7-9 | TGTGCCAGCAGCCGGGACTGGCCTAACTATGGCTACACCTTC | CASSRDWPNYGYTF
NA | TRBJ2-3 | NA | TRBV3-1/TRBV3-2 | TGTGCCAGCAGCCCCCTCTTACCAGATACGCAGTATTTT | CASSPLLPDTQYF
TRBD1 | TRBJ2-2 | NA | TRBV5-4 | TGTGCCAGCAGCTTCCCGGGACAGGGGGTATCCGGGGAGCTGTTTTTT | CASSFPGQGVSGELFF